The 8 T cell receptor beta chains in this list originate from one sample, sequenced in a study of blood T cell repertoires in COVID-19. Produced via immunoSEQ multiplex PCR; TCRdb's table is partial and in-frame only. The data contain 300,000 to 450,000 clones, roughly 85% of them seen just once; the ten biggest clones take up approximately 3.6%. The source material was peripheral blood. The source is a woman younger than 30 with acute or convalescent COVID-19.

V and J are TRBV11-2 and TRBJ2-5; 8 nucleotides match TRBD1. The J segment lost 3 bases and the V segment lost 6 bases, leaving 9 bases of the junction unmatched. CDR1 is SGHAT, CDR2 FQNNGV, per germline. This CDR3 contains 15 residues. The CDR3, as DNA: TGTGCCAGCAGGAGGACCGGGACAGGAGAAGAGACCCAGTACTTC. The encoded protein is CASRRTGTGEETQYF.

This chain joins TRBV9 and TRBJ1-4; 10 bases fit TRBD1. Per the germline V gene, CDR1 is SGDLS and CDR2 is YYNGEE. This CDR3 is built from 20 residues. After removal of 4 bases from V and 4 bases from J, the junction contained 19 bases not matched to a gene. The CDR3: CASSPEPGTGVFTGNEKLFF. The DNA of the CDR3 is TGTGCCAGCAGCCCCGAGCCGGGGACAGGGGTTTTCACCGGTAATGAAAAACTGTTTTTT.

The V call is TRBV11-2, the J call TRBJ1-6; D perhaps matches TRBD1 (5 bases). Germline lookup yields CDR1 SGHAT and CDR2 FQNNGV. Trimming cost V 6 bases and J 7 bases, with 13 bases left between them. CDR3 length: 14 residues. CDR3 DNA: TGTGCCAGCAGGGGGGGGACTCCGAATTCACCCCTCCACTTT. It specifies CASRGGTPNSPLHF.

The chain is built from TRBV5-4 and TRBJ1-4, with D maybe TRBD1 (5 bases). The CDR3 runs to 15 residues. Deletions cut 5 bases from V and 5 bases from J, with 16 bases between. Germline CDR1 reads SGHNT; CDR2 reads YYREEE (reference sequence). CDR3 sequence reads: CASRHQTEKNEKLFF. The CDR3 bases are TGTGCCAGCAGACACCAGACAGAAAAGAATGAAAAACTGTTTTTT.

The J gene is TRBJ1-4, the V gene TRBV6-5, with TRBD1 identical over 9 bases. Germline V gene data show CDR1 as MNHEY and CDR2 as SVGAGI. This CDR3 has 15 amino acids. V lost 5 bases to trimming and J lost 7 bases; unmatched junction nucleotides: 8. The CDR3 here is CASSLRTGVREKLFF. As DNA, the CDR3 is TGTGCCAGCAGTCTCCGGACAGGGGTGCGTGAAAAACTGTTTTTT.

Here the CDR3 DNA reads TGTGCCAGCAGTTTAAGGGGTTCTGGGGCAGATACGCAGTATTTT. Translating gives CASSLRGSGADTQYF. The chain couples TRBV6-5 to TRBJ2-3; possibly TRBD1 for D (5 bases). Trimming removed 4 bases from V and 4 bases from J, with 15 bases in between. CDR1 is MNHEY and CDR2 is SVGAGI in the germline V gene. The CDR3 totals 15 residues.

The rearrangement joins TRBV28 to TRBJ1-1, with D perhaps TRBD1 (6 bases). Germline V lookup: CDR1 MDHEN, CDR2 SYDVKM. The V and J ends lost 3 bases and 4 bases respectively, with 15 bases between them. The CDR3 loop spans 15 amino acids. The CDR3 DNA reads TGTGCCAGCAGTTTCTCCATCACAGGGAGCACTGAAGCTTTCTTT. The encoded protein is CASSFSITGSTEAFF.

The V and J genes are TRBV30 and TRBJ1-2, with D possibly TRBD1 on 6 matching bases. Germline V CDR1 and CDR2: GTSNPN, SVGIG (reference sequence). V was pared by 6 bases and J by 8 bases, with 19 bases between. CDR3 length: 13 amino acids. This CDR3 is CACYREGMRGYTF. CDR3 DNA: TGTGCCTGTTACAGGGAGGGGATGAGGGGCTACACCTTC. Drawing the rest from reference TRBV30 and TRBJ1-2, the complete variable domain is SQTIHQWPATLVQPVGSPLSLECTVEGTSNPNLYWYRQAAGRGLQLLFYSVGIGQISSEVPQNLSASRPQDRQFILSSKKLLLSDSGFYLCACYREGMRGYTFGSGTRLTVV.